Listed below are T cell receptor beta chains from one sample, sequenced in a study of T cells after yellow fever vaccination. TCRdb redid the calling of the 5' RACE reads with MiXCR, one entry per CDR3 protein. The table shows over 45,000 distinct CDR3 sequences, with approximately 6.9% occurring only once. This specimen consisted of CD8+ T cells sorted from PBMCs, obtained on the day of the first yellow fever vaccination. The receptors originated from a man aged 18 to 35 who received the YFV17D yellow fever vaccine. Each CDR3 is given with its conserved first and last residue. The D gene is left open where the match is weak. Clone sizes are given selectively: once, few, many, or a class where the clone is expanded.

D: -
J: TRBJ1-5
V: TRBV19
length: 15
size: -
CDR3: CASSMAGNNVGPQHF
DNA: TGTGCCAGTAGTATGGCCGGCAACAATGTCGGACCCCAGCATTTT

D: -
J: TRBJ2-3
V: TRBV6-1
length: 16
size: -
CDR3: CASTSRLTASTDTQYF
DNA: TGTGCCAGCACCTCAAGGCTGACAGCCAGCACAGATACGCAGTATTTT

D: -
J: TRBJ2-2
V: TRBV7-3
length: 13
size: -
CDR3: CASSLYYTGELFF
DNA: TGTGCCAGCAGCTTATACTACACCGGGGAGCTGTTTTTT

D: TRBD2
J: TRBJ2-2
V: TRBV11-1
length: 19
size: -
CDR3: CASSRTATSGGSNTGELFF
DNA: TGTGCCAGCAGCCGAACAGCGACTAGCGGGGGGTCGAACACCGGGGAGCTGTTTTTT

D: -
J: TRBJ2-3
V: TRBV27
length: 14
size: few
CDR3: CASSLYAETDTQYF
DNA: TGTGCCAGCAGTTTATACGCCGAAACAGATACGCAGTATTTT

D: -
J: TRBJ2-1
V: TRBV7-2
length: 17
size: few
CDR3: CASSSGRGGPDDNEQFF
DNA: TGTGCCAGCAGCTCCGGGCGGGGCGGGCCCGACGACAATGAGCAGTTCTTC

D: TRBD2
J: TRBJ2-1
V: TRBV11-1
length: 13
size: -
CDR3: CASRIIWGGEQFF
DNA: TGTGCCAGCAGGATAATTTGGGGGGGTGAGCAGTTCTTC

D: -
J: TRBJ2-5
V: TRBV12-3/TRBV12-4
length: 14
size: many
CDR3: CASGMAGAGETQYF
DNA: TGTGCCAGCGGAATGGCGGGCGCGGGGGAGACCCAGTACTTC

D: -
J: TRBJ2-2
V: TRBV7-7
length: 15
size: few
CDR3: CASRSGLRDTGELFF
DNA: TGTGCTAGCCGGAGCGGTCTTAGGGACACCGGGGAGCTGTTTTTT

D: -
J: TRBJ2-1
V: TRBV5-1
length: 15
size: -
CDR3: CASSLSVLSYNEQFF
DNA: TGCGCCAGCAGCTTGTCAGTACTCTCCTACAATGAGCAGTTCTTC